This is a list of T cell receptor beta chains from one sample in a study of T cell responses to AZD1222 COVID-19 vaccine. Sequenced by immunoSEQ multiplex PCR; TCRdb stores in-frame clones only, minus some. The sample has about 260,000 clones, 85% to 95% seen once. This specimen was peripheral blood, taken on day 0 of AZD1222 vaccination. These receptors all stem from an adult in good health. CDR3s include the opening cysteine and the closing phenylalanine or tryptophan. The order of the fields is V gene, D gene, CDR3 protein. D genes are given only for firm matches.

TRBV28,-,CASSFLYNEQFF
TRBV3-1/TRBV3-2,-,CASSQVSETQYF
TRBV27,-,CASQAGTFTGELFF
TRBV23-1,-,CASSPLTRSNQPQHF
TRBV27,-,CASGRGDGTDTQYF
TRBV28,-,CASSFADRRRIEAFF
TRBV6-5,TRBD1,CASSYGRGLEFF
TRBV18,-,CASSPEVANTEAFF
TRBV19,-,CASSTWGGNTIYF
TRBV28,-,CASSLRGPNEKLFF
TRBV28,-,CASRAQRRGYTF
TRBV9,TRBD1,CASSVTDQGAWETQYF
TRBV7-2,-,CASSPQGSQETQYF
TRBV19,-,CASTRTVIAGQPQHF
TRBV9,TRBD2,CASSVATSGRSEQFF
TRBV4-2,-,CASSQEWKGLYEQYF
TRBV3-1/TRBV3-2,TRBD1,CASSKDRPYEQYF
TRBV12-3/TRBV12-4,-,CASRRPTDTEAFF
TRBV11-2,-,CASLGGYTDTQYF
TRBV2,-,CASKQGLPREQYF
TRBV5-1,TRBD1,CASSAGTGNDNQPQHF
TRBV4-1,-,CAAGGLNQPQHF
TRBV2,-,CASTGWKDAIPNEQFF
TRBV28,-,CASRPDSHYGYTF
TRBV19,TRBD1,CASWDRVSKSPLHF